The 8 T cell receptor beta chains in this list originate from one sample, sequenced in a study of blood T cell repertoires in COVID-19. Some clones are missing from TCRdb's copy, which holds only in-frame ones; the method was immunoSEQ multiplex PCR. The sample records fewer than 55,000 clones, roughly 79% being singletons. What was sequenced was peripheral blood. These receptors originate from a woman of 80 years or more with COVID-19, enrolled during active disease.

The rearrangement joins TRBV30 to TRBJ2-7, with a tentative D call TRBD2 (6 bases). With 0 bases removed from V and 5 bases from J, the gap between germline ends came to 14 bases. The germline V gene encodes CDR1 GTSNPN and CDR2 SVGIG (reference sequence). This CDR3 has 14 residues. The CDR3 loop reads CAWSVGGFTHEQYF. The CDR3 coding sequence is TGTGCCTGGAGTGTGGGGGGATTTACCCACGAGCAGTACTTC.

The rearrangement links TRBV6-5 to TRBJ2-7; 12 bases map to TRBD2. The CDR3 extends over 14 amino acids. Germline V CDR1 and CDR2: MNHEY, SVGAGI. V dropped 4 bases and J dropped 5; count of bases not matched to a gene: 3. The CDR3 sequence: CASSLTSGSHEQYF. CDR3 DNA sequence: TGTGCCAGCAGTTTGACTAGCGGGAGTCACGAGCAGTACTTC.

CDR3 DNA: TGTGCCACCAGTGATTTAGGGGACAGGGGAGTGAATGAGCAGTTCTTC. It codes for CATSDLGDRGVNEQFF. The chain recombines TRBV24-1 with TRBJ2-1, with 10 positions matching TRBD1. CDR1 KGHDR and CDR2 SFDVKD come from the germline V gene. The trim removed 1 base at V and 7 bases at J, leaving 6 bases unmatched. The CDR3 runs 16 residues.

This chain connects TRBV11-3 to TRBJ2-5; TRBD1 matches at 7 bases. CDR1 is SGHNT and CDR2 is YENEEA in the germline V gene. This CDR3 comprises 16 residues. Unmatched junction bases numbered 12, after V lost 4 bases and J lost 4 bases. For the CDR3, the DNA is TGTGCCAGCAGCTCAGGGCCCACAGGGGTGTTAGAGACCCAGTACTTC. Translated, it gives CASSSGPTGVLETQYF.

The J gene is TRBJ2-7, the V gene TRBV6-5; TRBD1 matches 10 bases. J gave up 2 bases and V 5 bases, and 6 bases lay outside the gene matches. Germline lookup yields CDR1 MNHEY and CDR2 SVGAGI. The CDR3 totals 15 residues. The DNA of the CDR3 is TGTGCCAGCAGTAATGGACAGGGGGGTCCCTACGAGCAGTACTTC. As protein: CASSNGQGGPYEQYF.

The chain combines TRBV28 with TRBJ2-5; maybe TRBD1 (6 bases). V shed 6 bases and J shed 4 bases, with 9 bases lying between them. CDR1 MDHEN and CDR2 SYDVKM come from the germline V gene. This CDR3 is built from 12 residues. In DNA, the CDR3 is TGTGCCAGCAGCTCCAGGGGAGAGACCCAGTACTTC. Its translation is CASSSRGETQYF.

This chain joins TRBV30 and TRBJ2-7; 9 bases fit TRBD1. The CDR3 runs to 12 residues. The V and J ends lost 3 bases and 7 bases, in that order; junction bases with no gene match: 4. Germline CDR1 GTSNPN, CDR2 SVGIG (reference sequence). CDR3 coding DNA: TGTGCCTGGAGCGCGACAGGGGGGGAGCAGTACTTC. This gives the protein CAWSATGGEQYF.

This clone was counted between two and nine times. The rearrangement links TRBV27 to TRBJ2-7; 7 bases fit TRBD1. The CDR3 loop spans 14 amino acids. CDR1 is MNHEY and CDR2 is SMNVEV in the germline V gene (reference sequence). After removal of 9 bases from V and 0 bases from J, the junction contained 8 bases not matched to a gene. CDR3 coding DNA: TGTGCCAGTTACCGACAGGGAAGCTCCTACGAGCAGTACTTC. Amino acids: CASYRQGSSYEQYF.